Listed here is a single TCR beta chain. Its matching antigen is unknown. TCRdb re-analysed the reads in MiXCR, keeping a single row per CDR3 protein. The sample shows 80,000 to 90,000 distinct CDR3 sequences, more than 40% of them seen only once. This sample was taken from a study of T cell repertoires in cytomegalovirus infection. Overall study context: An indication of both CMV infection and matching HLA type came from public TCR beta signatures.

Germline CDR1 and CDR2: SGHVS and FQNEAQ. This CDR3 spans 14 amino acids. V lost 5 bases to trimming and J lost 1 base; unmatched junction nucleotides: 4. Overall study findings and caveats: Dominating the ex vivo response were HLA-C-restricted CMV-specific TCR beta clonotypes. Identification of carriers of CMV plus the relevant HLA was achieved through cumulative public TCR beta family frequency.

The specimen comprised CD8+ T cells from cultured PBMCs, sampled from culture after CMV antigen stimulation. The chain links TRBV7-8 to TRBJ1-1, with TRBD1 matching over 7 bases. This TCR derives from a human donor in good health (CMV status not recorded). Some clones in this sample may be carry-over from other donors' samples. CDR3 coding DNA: TGTGCCAGCAGCCTGGACAGGACGAACACTGAAGCTTTCTTT. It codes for CASSLDRTNTEAFF.